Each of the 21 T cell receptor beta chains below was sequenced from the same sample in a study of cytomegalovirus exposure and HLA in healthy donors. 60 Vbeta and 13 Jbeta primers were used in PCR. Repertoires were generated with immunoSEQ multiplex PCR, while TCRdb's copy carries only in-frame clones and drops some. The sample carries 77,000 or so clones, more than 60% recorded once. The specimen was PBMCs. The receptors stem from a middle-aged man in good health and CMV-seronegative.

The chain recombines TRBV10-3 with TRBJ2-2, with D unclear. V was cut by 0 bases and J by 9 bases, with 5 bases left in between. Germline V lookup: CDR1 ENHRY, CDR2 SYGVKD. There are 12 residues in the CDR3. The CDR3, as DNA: TGTGCCATCAGTGAGTCGGAGCGGGAGCTGTTTTTT. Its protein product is CAISESERELFF.

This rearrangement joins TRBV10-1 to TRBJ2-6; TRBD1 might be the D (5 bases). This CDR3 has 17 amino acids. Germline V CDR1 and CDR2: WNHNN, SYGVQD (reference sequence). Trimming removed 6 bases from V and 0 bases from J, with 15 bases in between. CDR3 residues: CASRARRVDSGANVLTF. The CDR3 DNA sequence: TGCGCCAGCAGAGCTCGCAGGGTTGACTCTGGGGCCAACGTCCTGACTTTC.

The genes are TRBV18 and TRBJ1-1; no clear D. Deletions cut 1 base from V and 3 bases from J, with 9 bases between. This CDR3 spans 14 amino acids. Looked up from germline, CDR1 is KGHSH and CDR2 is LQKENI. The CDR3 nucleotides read TGTGCCAGCTCACCACGGAGCGGAGACACTGAAGCTTTCTTT. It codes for CASSPRSGDTEAFF. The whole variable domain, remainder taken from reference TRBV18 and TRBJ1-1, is NAGVMQNPRHLVRRRGQEARLRCSPMKGHSHVYWYRQLPEEGLKFMVYLQKENIIDESGMPKERFSAEFPKEGPSILRIQQVVRGDSAAYFCASSPRSGDTEAFFGQGTRLTVV.

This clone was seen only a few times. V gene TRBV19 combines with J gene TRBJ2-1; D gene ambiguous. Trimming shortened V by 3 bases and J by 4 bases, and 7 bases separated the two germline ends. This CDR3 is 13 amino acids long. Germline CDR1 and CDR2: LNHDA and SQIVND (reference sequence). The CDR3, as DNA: TGTGCCAGTAGTATTACTTTATACAATGAGCAGTTCTTC. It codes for CASSITLYNEQFF.

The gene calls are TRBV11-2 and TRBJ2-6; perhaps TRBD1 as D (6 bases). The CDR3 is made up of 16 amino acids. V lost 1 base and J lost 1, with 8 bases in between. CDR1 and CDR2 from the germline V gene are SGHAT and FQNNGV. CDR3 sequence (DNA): TGTGCCAGCAGCTTAGTAGGGGGATCTGGGGCCAACGTCCTGACTTTC. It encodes CASSLVGGSGANVLTF. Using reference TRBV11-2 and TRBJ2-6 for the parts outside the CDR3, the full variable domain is EAGVAQSPRYKIIEKRQSVAFWCNPISGHATLYWYQQILGQGPKLLIQFQNNGVVDDSQLPKDRFSAERLKGVDSTLKIQPAKLEDSAVYLCASSLVGGSGANVLTFGAGSRLTVL.

DNA of the CDR3: TGTGCCAGCAGCTTAGTAAGGGCGGGGTGGAACACCGGGGAGCTGTTTTTT. Its translation is CASSLVRAGWNTGELFF. This chain connects TRBV7-2 to TRBJ2-2; D is perhaps TRBD2 (6 bases). Deletions cut 1 base from V and 1 base from J, with 13 bases between. Germline lookup yields CDR1 SGHTA and CDR2 FQGNSA. The CDR3 is 17 residues long.

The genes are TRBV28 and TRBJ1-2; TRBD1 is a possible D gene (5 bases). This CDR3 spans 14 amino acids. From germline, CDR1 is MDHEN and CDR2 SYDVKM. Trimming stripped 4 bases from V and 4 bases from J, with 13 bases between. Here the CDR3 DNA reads TGTGCCAGCAGTTCCCCCGACAGAATCTATGGCTACACCTTC. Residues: CASSSPDRIYGYTF.

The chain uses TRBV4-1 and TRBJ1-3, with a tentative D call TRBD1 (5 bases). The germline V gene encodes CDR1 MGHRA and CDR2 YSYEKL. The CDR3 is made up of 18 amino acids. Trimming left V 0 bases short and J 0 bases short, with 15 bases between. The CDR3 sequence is CASSQEGGLILSGNTIYF. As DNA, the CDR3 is TGCGCCAGCAGCCAAGAGGGGGGACTTATTCTCTCTGGAAACACCATATATTTT.

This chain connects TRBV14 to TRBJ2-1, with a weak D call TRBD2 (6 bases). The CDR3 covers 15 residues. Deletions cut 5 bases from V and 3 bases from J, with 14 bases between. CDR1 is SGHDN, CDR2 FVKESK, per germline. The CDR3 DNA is TGTGCCAGCAGCTGGGGCGCGGGACTCTACAATGAGCAGTTCTTC. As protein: CASSWGAGLYNEQFF.

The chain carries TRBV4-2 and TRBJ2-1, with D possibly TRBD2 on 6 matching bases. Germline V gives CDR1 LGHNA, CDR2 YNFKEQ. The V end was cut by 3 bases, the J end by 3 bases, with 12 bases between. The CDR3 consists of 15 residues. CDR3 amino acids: CASSQGLARYNEQFF. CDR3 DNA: TGTGCCAGCAGCCAGGGTCTAGCGCGCTACAATGAGCAGTTCTTC.

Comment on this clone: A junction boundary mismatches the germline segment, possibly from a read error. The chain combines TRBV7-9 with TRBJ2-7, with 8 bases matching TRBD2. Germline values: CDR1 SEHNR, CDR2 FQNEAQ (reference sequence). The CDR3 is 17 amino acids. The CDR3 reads CSSSSEAGAGPSYEQYF. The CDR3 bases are TGTTCCAGCAGCTCCGAAGCGGGAGCGGGACCCTCCTACGAGCAGTACTTC.

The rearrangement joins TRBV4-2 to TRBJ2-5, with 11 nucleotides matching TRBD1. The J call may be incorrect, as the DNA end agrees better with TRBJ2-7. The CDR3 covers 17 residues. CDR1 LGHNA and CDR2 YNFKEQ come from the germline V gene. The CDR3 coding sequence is TGTGCCAGCAGCCCACGCACCCGGGACAGGGGGTTCAACGAGCAGTACTTC. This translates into CASSPRTRDRGFNEQYF.

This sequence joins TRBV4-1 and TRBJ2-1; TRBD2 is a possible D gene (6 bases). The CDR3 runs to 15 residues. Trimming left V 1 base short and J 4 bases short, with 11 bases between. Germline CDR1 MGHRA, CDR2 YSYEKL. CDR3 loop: CASSQVSGGYNEQFF. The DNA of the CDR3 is TGCGCCAGCAGCCAAGTTAGCGGCGGTTACAATGAGCAGTTCTTC.

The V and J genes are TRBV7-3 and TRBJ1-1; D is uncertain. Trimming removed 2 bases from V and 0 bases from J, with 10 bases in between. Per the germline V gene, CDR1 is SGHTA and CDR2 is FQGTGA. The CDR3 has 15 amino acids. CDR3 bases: TGTGCCAGCAGCTTAGGGAGGGTCATGAACACTGAAGCTTTCTTT. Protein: CASSLGRVMNTEAFF.

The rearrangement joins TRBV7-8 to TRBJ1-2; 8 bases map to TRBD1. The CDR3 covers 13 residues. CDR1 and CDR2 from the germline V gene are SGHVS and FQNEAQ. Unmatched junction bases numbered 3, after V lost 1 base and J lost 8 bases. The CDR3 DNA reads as TGTGCCAGCAGCTTAGGTGGGACAGGAGGCTACACCTTC. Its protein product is CASSLGGTGGYTF.

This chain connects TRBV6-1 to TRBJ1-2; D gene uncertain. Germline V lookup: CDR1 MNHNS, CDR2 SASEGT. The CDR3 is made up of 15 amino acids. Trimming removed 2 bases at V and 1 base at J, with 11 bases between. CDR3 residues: CASSEIGRINYGYTF. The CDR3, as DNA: TGTGCCAGCAGTGAAATTGGCAGGATTAACTATGGCTACACCTTC.

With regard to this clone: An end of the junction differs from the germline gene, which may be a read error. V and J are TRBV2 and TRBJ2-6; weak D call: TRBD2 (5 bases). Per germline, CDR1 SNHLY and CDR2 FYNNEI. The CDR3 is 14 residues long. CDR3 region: CASSHGSRANGLTF. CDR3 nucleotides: TGTGCCAGCAGTCACGGGTCGCGGGCCAACGGCCTGACTTTC.

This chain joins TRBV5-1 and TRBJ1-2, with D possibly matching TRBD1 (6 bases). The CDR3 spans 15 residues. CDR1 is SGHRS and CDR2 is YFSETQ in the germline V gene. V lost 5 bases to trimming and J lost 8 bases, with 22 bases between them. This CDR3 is CASSRTTQGPGGYTF. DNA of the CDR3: TGCGCCAGCAGTCGGACAACCCAGGGGCCGGGGGGCTACACCTTC.

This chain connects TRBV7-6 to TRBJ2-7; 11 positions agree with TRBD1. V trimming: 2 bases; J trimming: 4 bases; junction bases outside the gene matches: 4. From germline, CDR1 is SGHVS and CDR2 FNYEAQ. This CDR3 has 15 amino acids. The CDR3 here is CASSLTGTGGYEQYF. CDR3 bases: TGTGCCAGCAGCTTAACCGGGACAGGGGGTTACGAGCAGTACTTC. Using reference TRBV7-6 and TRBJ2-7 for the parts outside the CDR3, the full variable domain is GAGVSQSPRYKVTKRGQDVALRCDPISGHVSLYWYRQALGQGPEFLTYFNYEAQQDKSGLPNDRFSAERPEGSISTLTIQRTEQRDSAMYRCASSLTGTGGYEQYFGPGTRLTVT.

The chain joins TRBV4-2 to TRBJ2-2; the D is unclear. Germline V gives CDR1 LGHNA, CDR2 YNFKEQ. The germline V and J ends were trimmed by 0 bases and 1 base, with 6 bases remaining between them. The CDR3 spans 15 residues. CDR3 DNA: TGTGCCAGCAGCCAAGAGGCCGTGAACACCGGGGAGCTGTTTTTT. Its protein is CASSQEAVNTGELFF.

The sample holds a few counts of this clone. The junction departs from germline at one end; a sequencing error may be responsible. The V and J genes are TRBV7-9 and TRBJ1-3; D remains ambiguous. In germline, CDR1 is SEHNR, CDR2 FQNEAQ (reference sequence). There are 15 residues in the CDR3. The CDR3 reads CSSSLLRTGGNTIYF. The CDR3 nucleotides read TGTTCCAGCAGCTTACTCAGGACGGGAGGAAACACCATATATTTT.